The sequence of this T cell receptor beta chain was determined in a study of blood T cell repertoires in COVID-19. Study overall: COVID-19 samples collected from the United States, Italy and Spain covered acute and convalescent phases. T cells, B-cell-depleted T cells, or PBMCs supplied cDNA or gDNA.

In this sample, this clone turned up once. There are 11 residues in the CDR3. In germline, CDR1 is LNHDA, CDR2 SQIVND (reference sequence). V was shortened by 8 bases and J by 2 bases, with 4 bases between the two germline ends. Clones were sequenced by immunoSEQ multiplex PCR, and TCRdb holds only the in-frame ones, with some missing. The sample contains more than 250,000 clones, 85% to 90% of which appear only once. The chain links TRBV19 to TRBJ1-3; D gene ambiguous. Specimen: peripheral blood. This sequence was found in a young man with active or convalescent COVID-19. Here the CDR3 DNA reads TGTGCCAGTTCCGCTGGAAACACCATATATTTT. Its protein product is CASSAGNTIYF.